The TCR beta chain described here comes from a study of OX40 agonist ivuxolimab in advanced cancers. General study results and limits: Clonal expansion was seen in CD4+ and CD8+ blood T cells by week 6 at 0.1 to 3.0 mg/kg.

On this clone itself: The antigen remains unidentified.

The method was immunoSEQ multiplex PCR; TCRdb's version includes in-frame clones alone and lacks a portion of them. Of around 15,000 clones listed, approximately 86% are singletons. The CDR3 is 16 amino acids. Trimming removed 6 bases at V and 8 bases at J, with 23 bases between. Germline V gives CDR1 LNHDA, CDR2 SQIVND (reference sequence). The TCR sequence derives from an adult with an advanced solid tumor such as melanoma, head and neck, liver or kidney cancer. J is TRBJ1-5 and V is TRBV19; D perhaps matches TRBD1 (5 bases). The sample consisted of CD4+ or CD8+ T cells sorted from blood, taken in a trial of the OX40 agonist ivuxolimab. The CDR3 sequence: CASRRVGERLVEPQHF. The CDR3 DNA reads TGTGCCAGTAGGAGAGTGGGGGAACGACTAGTCGAGCCCCAGCATTTT.